The 12 T cell receptor beta chains presented below share a single source sample, sequenced in a study of T cell responses to AZD1222 COVID-19 vaccine. Libraries were prepared by immunoSEQ multiplex PCR; TCRdb keeps only in-frame clonotypes and omits some of them. The repertoire holds 100,000 to 120,000 clones, with around 90% as singletons. The material was peripheral blood, obtained on day 0 of MenACWY control vaccination. Receptors were obtained from an adult in good health.

This chain connects TRBV20-1 to TRBJ2-7, with TRBD1 matching over 7 bases. V dropped 8 bases and J dropped 1; count of bases not matched to a gene: 2. Germline V gene sequence: CDR1 DFQATT, CDR2 SNEGSKA (reference sequence). This CDR3 has 11 amino acids. In DNA, the CDR3 is TGCAGTCACAGGGGTTCCTACGAGCAGTACTTC. Translating gives CSHRGSYEQYF.

This chain uses TRBV2 with TRBJ2-3; no clear D. CDR1 and CDR2 (germline): SNHLY, FYNNEI. There are 12 residues in the CDR3. Trimming left V 6 bases short and J 1 base short, with 5 bases between. CDR3 in DNA: TGTGCCAGCAGAATAGGCACAGATACGCAGTATTTT. It yields the protein CASRIGTDTQYF.

This clone was recorded once. The chain links TRBV28 to TRBJ1-1; weak D call: TRBD1 (5 bases). This CDR3 region has 13 residues. From germline, CDR1 is MDHEN and CDR2 SYDVKM. V lost 6 bases, J lost 5 bases, and 13 bases lay in between. The CDR3 DNA is TGTGCCAGCAGGGGGGTGGGGAAAACTGAAGCTTTCTTT. This gives the protein CASRGVGKTEAFF.

This sequence joins TRBV5-1 and TRBJ1-2; TRBD1 is a possible D gene (5 bases). There are 14 residues in the CDR3. V lost 1 base and J 2 bases, leaving 9 bases between the germline ends. Germline V lookup: CDR1 SGHRS, CDR2 YFSETQ. CDR3 bases: TGCGCCAGCAGCTTGCAGGGCCCCAACTATGGCTACACCTTC. Protein sequence: CASSLQGPNYGYTF.

The rearrangement links TRBV4-2 to TRBJ2-7, with D tentatively TRBD1 or TRBD2 (5 bases each). CDR3 length: 16 residues. Germline assignment: CDR1 LGHNA and CDR2 YNFKEQ. The V end was cut by 0 bases, the J end by 0 bases, with 12 bases between. As DNA, the CDR3 is TGTGCCAGCAGCCAAGATTTGGGACCCGGCTCCTACGAGCAGTACTTC. Protein sequence: CASSQDLGPGSYEQYF.

The chain recombines TRBV29-1 with TRBJ1-2, with 8 positions matching TRBD1. Germline values: CDR1 SQVTM, CDR2 ANQGSEA. V dropped 3 bases and J dropped 2; count of bases not matched to a gene: 2. The CDR3 has 13 amino acids. DNA of the CDR3: TGCAGCGTTGAGCGACAGGGGAACTATGGCTACACCTTC. This encodes CSVERQGNYGYTF. Full variable domain (missing parts from reference TRBV29-1 and TRBJ1-2): SAVISQKPSRDICQRGTSLTIQCQVDSQVTMMFWYRQQPGQSLTLIATANQGSEATYESGFVIDKFPISRPNLTFSTLTVSNMSPEDSSIYLCSVERQGNYGYTFGSGTRLTVV.

The CDR3 DNA reads as TGCGCCAGCAGCGTGCTCCGGGAGCCTGGCACTGAAGCTTTCTTT. Its protein product is CASSVLREPGTEAFF. The genes are TRBV5-1 and TRBJ1-1, with D unresolved. The CDR3 loop spans 15 amino acids. Germline V lookup: CDR1 SGHRS, CDR2 YFSETQ. The V end lost 4 bases, the J end lost 4 bases, and 17 bases lay between the germline ends.

This clone was picked up one time. This chain uses TRBV5-4 with TRBJ2-7, with 7 bases matching TRBD2. Germline lookup yields CDR1 SGHNT and CDR2 YYREEE (reference sequence). CDR3 size: 14 residues. J lost 7 bases, V lost 3 bases, and 10 bases had no gene match. The CDR3 spells CASSSPTTSEEQYF. The CDR3 region has the DNA TGTGCCAGCAGCTCCCCGACCACTAGCGAAGAGCAGTACTTC.

This chain links TRBV28 with TRBJ2-2, with 9 bases fitting TRBD1. From germline, CDR1 is MDHEN and CDR2 SYDVKM. The CDR3 totals 16 residues. The V segment lost 5 bases and the J segment 5 bases; nucleotides outside the gene matches: 9. This CDR3 is CASSPFRQGGTGELFF. The CDR3 region has the DNA TGTGCCAGCAGTCCCTTCAGACAGGGGGGAACCGGGGAGCTGTTTTTT.

The chain joins TRBV11-2 to TRBJ1-5; D unresolved. CDR3 length: 13 residues. Trimming removed 3 bases from V and 4 bases from J, with 7 bases in between. Germline V gene lookup returns CDR1 SGHAT and CDR2 FQNNGV. As DNA, the CDR3 is TGTGCCAGCAGCTTGGACGTAAATCAGCCCCAGCATTTT. This encodes CASSLDVNQPQHF.

This chain joins TRBV19 and TRBJ1-2; 7 nucleotides match TRBD1. V was pared by 4 bases and J by 3 bases, with 5 bases of the junction left unmatched. Germline CDR1 LNHDA, CDR2 SQIVND (reference sequence). The CDR3 loop spans 14 amino acids. In nucleotides, the CDR3 is TGTGCCAGTAGTACGGGACAGAGGTACTATGGCTACACCTTC. It codes for CASSTGQRYYGYTF. The variable domain in full, with the rest retrieved from reference TRBV19 and TRBJ1-2, is DGGITQSPKYLFRKEGQNVTLSCEQNLNHDAMYWYRQDPGQGLRLIYYSQIVNDFQKGDIAEGYSVSREKKESFPLTVTSAQKNPTAFYLCASSTGQRYYGYTFGSGTRLTVV.

The CDR3 DNA sequence: TGTGCCAGTACCCCGTGGGGGTGGAACACCGGGGAGCTGTTTTTT. Translation: CASTPWGWNTGELFF. The chain combines TRBV19 with TRBJ2-2; TRBD1 or TRBD2 may be the D gene (5 bases each). This CDR3 comprises 15 residues. Germline V gene sequence: CDR1 LNHDA, CDR2 SQIVND (reference sequence). V shed 7 bases and J shed 1 base, with 13 bases lying between them.